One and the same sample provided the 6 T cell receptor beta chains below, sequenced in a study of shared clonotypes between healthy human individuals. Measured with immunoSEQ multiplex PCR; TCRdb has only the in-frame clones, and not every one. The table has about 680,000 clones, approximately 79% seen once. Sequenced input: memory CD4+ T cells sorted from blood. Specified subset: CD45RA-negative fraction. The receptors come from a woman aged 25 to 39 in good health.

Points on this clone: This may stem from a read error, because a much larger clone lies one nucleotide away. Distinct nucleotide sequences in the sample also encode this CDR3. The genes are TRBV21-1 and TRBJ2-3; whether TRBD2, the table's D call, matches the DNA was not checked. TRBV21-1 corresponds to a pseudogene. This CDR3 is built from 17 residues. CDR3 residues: CASSKGGGRGLTDTQYF. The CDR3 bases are TGTGCCAGCAGCAAAGGAGGGGGGCGGGGGCTCACAGATACGCAGTATTTT.

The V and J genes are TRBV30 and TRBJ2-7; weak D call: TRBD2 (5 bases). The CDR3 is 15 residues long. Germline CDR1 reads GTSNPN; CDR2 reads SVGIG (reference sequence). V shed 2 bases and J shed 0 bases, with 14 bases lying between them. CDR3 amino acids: CAWSSPRRSSYEQYF. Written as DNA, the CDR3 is TGTGCCTGGAGTTCCCCCCGGAGGAGCTCCTACGAGCAGTACTTC.

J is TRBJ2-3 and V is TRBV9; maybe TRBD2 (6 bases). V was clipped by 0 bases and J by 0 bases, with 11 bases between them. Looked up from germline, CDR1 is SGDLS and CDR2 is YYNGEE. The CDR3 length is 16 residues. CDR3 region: CASSVGSGSSTDTQYF. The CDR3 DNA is TGTGCCAGCAGCGTAGGTAGCGGATCTAGCACAGATACGCAGTATTTT.

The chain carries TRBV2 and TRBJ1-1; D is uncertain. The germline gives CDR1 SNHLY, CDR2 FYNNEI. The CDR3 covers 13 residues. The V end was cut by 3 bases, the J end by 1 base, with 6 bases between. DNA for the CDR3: TGTGCCAGCAGTGACTCTGGGAACACTGAAGCTTTCTTT. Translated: CASSDSGNTEAFF.

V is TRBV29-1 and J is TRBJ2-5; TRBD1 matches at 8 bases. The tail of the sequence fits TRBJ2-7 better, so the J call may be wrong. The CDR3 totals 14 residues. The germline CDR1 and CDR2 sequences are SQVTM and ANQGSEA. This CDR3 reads CSVVRDRGSYEQYF. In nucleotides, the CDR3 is TGCAGCGTGGTCCGTGACAGGGGCTCCTACGAGCAGTACTTC.

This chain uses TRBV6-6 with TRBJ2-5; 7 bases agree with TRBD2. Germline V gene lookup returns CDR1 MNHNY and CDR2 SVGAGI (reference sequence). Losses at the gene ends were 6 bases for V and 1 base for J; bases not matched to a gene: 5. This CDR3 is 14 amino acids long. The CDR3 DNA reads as TGTGCCAGCAGAGCGGGGCAGGGCCAAGAGACCCAGTACTTC. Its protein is CASRAGQGQETQYF.